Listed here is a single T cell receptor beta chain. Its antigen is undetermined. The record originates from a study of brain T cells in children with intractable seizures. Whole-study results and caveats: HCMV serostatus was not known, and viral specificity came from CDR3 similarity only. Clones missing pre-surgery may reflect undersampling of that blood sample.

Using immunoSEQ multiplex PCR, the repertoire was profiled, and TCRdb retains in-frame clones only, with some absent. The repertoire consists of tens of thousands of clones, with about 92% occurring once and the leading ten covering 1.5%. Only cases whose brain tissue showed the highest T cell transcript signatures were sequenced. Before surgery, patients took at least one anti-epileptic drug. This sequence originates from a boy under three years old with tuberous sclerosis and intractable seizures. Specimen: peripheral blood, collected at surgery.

The DNA of the CDR3 is TGTGCCAGCAGTTTATCATCGGGGATTGAGACCCAGTACTTC. Its translation: CASSLSSGIETQYF. This chain uses TRBV28 with TRBJ2-5, with D tentatively TRBD2 (5 bases). This CDR3 has 14 amino acids. V lost 1 base, J lost 5 bases, and 11 bases lay in between. Germline V gene lookup returns CDR1 MDHEN and CDR2 SYDVKM.